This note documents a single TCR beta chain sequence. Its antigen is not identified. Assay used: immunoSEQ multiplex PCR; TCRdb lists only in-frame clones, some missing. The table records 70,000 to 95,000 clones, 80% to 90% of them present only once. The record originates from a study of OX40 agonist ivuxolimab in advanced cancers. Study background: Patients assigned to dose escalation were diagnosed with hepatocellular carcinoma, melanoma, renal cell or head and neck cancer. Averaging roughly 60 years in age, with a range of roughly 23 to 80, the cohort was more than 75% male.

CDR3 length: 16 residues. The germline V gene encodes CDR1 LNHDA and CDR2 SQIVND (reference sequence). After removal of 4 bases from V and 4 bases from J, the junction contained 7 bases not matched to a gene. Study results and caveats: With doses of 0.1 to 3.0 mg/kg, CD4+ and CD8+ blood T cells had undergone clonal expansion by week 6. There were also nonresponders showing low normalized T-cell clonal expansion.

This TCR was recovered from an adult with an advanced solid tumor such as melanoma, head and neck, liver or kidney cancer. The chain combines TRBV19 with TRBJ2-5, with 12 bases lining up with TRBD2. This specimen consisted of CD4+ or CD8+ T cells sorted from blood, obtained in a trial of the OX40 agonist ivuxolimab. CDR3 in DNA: TGTGCCAGTAGTACCTTACTAGCGGGAGGAGTAGAGACCCAGTACTTC. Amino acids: CASSTLLAGGVETQYF.